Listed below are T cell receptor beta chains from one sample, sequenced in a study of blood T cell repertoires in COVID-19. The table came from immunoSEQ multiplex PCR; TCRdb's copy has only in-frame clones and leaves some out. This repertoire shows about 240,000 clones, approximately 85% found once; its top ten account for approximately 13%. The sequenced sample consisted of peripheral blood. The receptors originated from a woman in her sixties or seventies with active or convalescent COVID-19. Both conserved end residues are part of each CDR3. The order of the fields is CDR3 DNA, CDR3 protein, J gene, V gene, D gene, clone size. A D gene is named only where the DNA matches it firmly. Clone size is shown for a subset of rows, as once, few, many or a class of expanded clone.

CDR3nt: TGCGCCAGCAGCTTGGTAGGGGGTTCCCACAATGAGCAGTTCTTC
CDR3aa: CASSLVGGSHNEQFF
j_gene: TRBJ2-1
v_gene: TRBV5-1
d_gene: .
abundance: .

CDR3nt: TGTGCCAGCAGCGCGTGGACAGGACTTTACAATGAGCAGTTCTTC
CDR3aa: CASSAWTGLYNEQFF
j_gene: TRBJ2-1
v_gene: TRBV9
d_gene: TRBD1
abundance: .

CDR3nt: TGTGCCAGCAGTTACGCGGACAGGGTTTGGTACCAAGAGACCCAGTACTTC
CDR3aa: CASSYADRVWYQETQYF
j_gene: TRBJ2-5
v_gene: TRBV6-2/TRBV6-3
d_gene: TRBD1
abundance: .

CDR3nt: TGTGCCACCAGTGACGACAGAACCTCGGGCACAGATACGCAGTATTTT
CDR3aa: CATSDDRTSGTDTQYF
j_gene: TRBJ2-3
v_gene: TRBV24-1
d_gene: .
abundance: once

CDR3nt: TGCGCCAGCAGCCAGGGAGATAGCACCCACCAAGAGACCCAGTACTTC
CDR3aa: CASSQGDSTHQETQYF
j_gene: TRBJ2-5
v_gene: TRBV4-3
d_gene: .
abundance: .

CDR3nt: TGTGCCAGCAAACCCGACAGGGTGTCTGGAAACACCATATATTTT
CDR3aa: CASKPDRVSGNTIYF
j_gene: TRBJ1-3
v_gene: TRBV6-5
d_gene: TRBD1
abundance: .

CDR3nt: TGTGCCAGCAGCCGACGAAGGGGGCCGGATACGCAGTATTTT
CDR3aa: CASSRRRGPDTQYF
j_gene: TRBJ2-3
v_gene: TRBV7-9
d_gene: TRBD1
abundance: few

CDR3nt: TGTGCCAGCAGCCAAGGGGCCGCGGGGGGAGGGGAGACCCAGTACTTC
CDR3aa: CASSQGAAGGGETQYF
j_gene: TRBJ2-5
v_gene: TRBV4-2
d_gene: TRBD2
abundance: .

CDR3nt: TGCGCCAGCAGCTCGGACAGGGGGCTTTATGGCTACACCTTC
CDR3aa: CASSSDRGLYGYTF
j_gene: TRBJ1-2
v_gene: TRBV5-1
d_gene: TRBD1
abundance: .

CDR3nt: TGTGCCAGCAGCTTAGCCGGGTCTTACGTGGACAGATTTCCCTACGAGCAGTACTTC
CDR3aa: CASSLAGSYVDRFPYEQYF
j_gene: TRBJ2-7
v_gene: TRBV7-2
d_gene: .
abundance: .

CDR3nt: TGTGCCAGCAGGATGTGGACTACGGGGTACAATGAGCAGTTCTTC
CDR3aa: CASRMWTTGYNEQFF
j_gene: TRBJ2-1
v_gene: TRBV6-5
d_gene: .
abundance: few

CDR3nt: TGTGCCAGCAGCCTCTACCAGGGGCAATTGGGAGGCTACACCTTC
CDR3aa: CASSLYQGQLGGYTF
j_gene: TRBJ1-2
v_gene: TRBV9
d_gene: .
abundance: .

CDR3nt: TGTGCCACCAGCAGAACTGACAGCACTAACTATGGCTACACCTTC
CDR3aa: CATSRTDSTNYGYTF
j_gene: TRBJ1-2
v_gene: TRBV15
d_gene: .
abundance: few

CDR3nt: TGCAGCGTGATGACAGGGGCCGAGGAAAAACTGTTTTTT
CDR3aa: CSVMTGAEEKLFF
j_gene: TRBJ1-4
v_gene: TRBV29-1
d_gene: TRBD1
abundance: .

CDR3nt: TGTGCCAGCAGCTCGCAGGGGATAGAGAACACTGAAGCTTTCTTT
CDR3aa: CASSSQGIENTEAFF
j_gene: TRBJ1-1
v_gene: TRBV5-5
d_gene: .
abundance: few

CDR3nt: TGTGCCAGCTCAGCAAACAGGGGTTCCTACAATGAGCAGTTCTTC
CDR3aa: CASSANRGSYNEQFF
j_gene: TRBJ2-1
v_gene: TRBV18
d_gene: TRBD1
abundance: .

CDR3nt: TGTGCCAGCAGCGGGGACTTTAATTCACCCCTCCACTTT
CDR3aa: CASSGDFNSPLHF
j_gene: TRBJ1-6
v_gene: TRBV5-6
d_gene: .
abundance: once

CDR3nt: TGTGCCAGCAGCGGGGGACAGCCACAAGAGACCCAGTACTTC
CDR3aa: CASSGGQPQETQYF
j_gene: TRBJ2-5
v_gene: TRBV5-8
d_gene: TRBD1
abundance: .

CDR3nt: TGTGCCAGCAGCTGGGGAGGTCCTAGCACAGATACGCAGTATTTT
CDR3aa: CASSWGGPSTDTQYF
j_gene: TRBJ2-3
v_gene: TRBV5-6
d_gene: .
abundance: .

CDR3nt: TGTGCCAGCAGCCCTAGGACGGGAGAGGTCTATGGCTACACCTTC
CDR3aa: CASSPRTGEVYGYTF
j_gene: TRBJ1-2
v_gene: TRBV7-9
d_gene: .
abundance: .

CDR3nt: TGTGCCATGGGGGGACAGGGGGAGACCCAGTACTTC
CDR3aa: CAMGGQGETQYF
j_gene: TRBJ2-5
v_gene: TRBV10-3
d_gene: TRBD1
abundance: .

CDR3nt: TGTGCCGTCACACAGGGGGGAGGCTACACCTTC
CDR3aa: CAVTQGGGYTF
j_gene: TRBJ1-2
v_gene: TRBV6-5
d_gene: TRBD1
abundance: .